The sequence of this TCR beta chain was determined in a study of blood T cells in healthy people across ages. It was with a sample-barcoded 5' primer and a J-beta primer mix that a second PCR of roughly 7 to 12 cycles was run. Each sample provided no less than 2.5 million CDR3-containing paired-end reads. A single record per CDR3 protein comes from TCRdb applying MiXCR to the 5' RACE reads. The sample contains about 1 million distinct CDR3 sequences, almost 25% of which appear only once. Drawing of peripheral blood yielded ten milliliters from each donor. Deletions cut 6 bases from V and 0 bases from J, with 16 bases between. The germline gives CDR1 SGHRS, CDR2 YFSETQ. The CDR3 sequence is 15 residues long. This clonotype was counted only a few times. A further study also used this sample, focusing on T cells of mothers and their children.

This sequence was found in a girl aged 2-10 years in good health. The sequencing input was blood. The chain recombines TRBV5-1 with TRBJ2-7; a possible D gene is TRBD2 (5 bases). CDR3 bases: TGCGCCAGCAACTCCTCCGGCGGGTACTCCTACGAGCAGTACTTC. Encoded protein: CASNSSGGYSYEQYF.